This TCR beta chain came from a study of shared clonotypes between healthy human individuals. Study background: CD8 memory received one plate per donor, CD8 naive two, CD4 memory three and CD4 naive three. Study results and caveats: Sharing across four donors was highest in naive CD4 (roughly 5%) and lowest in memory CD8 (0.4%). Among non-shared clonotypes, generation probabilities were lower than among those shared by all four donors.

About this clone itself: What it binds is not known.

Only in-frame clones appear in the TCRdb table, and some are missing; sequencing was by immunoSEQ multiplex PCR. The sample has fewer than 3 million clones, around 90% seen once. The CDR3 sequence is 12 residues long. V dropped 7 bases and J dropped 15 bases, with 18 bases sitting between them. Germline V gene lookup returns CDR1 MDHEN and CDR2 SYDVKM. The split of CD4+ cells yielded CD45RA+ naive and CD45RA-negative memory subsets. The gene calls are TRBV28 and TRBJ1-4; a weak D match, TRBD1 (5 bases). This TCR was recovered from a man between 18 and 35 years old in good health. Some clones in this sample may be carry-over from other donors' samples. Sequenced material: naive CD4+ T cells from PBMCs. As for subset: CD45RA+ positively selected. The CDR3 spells CASTGTRGRVFF. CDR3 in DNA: TGTGCCAGCACCGGGACCCGGGGACGGGTGTTTTTT.